The 14 T cell receptor beta chains below come from one sample, sequenced in a study of T cell changes during pregnancy in multiple sclerosis. TCRdb's copy holds only in-frame clones and misses some; the assay was immunoSEQ multiplex PCR. The sample includes around 88,000 clones, about 91% seen only once; the top ten take approximately 2.2%. The source material was peripheral blood, sampled after pregnancy. The receptor source for this set is a female donor in good health, enrolled as a control in a pregnancy study.

The chain has TRBV5-1 and TRBJ1-1; 7 bases agree with TRBD1. The CDR3 covers 13 residues. Germline CDR1 SGHRS, CDR2 YFSETQ. With 4 bases clipped from V and 5 bases from J, the junction kept 5 bases outside the gene matches. Here the CDR3 DNA reads TGCGCCAGCAGCCGACAGGGTGGGACTGAAGCTTTCTTT. As protein: CASSRQGGTEAFF.

V gene TRBV7-8 combines with J gene TRBJ1-2; TRBD1 might be the D (5 bases). The CDR3 covers 14 residues. The germline V and J ends were trimmed by 1 base and 4 bases, with 10 bases remaining between them. Germline CDR1 is SGHVS and CDR2 is FQNEAQ. CDR3 coding DNA: TGTGCCAGCAGCTTAGGGGGCGGTGGCTATGGCTACACCTTC. This codes for CASSLGGGGYGYTF.

This clone was counted a single time. The J gene is TRBJ1-5, the V gene TRBV7-6, with D unclear. The germline gives CDR1 SGHVS, CDR2 FNYEAQ. CDR3 length: 16 residues. Between the trimmed V and J ends, which lost 1 base and 6 bases, there was a span of 16 bases. The DNA of the CDR3 is TGTGCCAGCAGCTTAGATGTCGGGGATTGGGGTCAGCCCCAGCATTTT. Amino acid sequence: CASSLDVGDWGQPQHF.

V and J are TRBV6-4 and TRBJ2-1, with TRBD2 as a possible D gene (6 bases). The CDR3 extends over 13 amino acids. The V end was cut by 5 bases, the J end by 11 bases, with 16 bases between. Per germline, CDR1 MRHNA and CDR2 SNTAGT. CDR3: CASSLDAGRKQFF. CDR3 bases: TGTGCCAGCAGTTTAGATGCGGGGCGAAAGCAGTTCTTC.

This clone was picked up one time. This chain links TRBV11-2 with TRBJ1-1; possibly TRBD1 for D (5 bases). V shed 0 bases and J shed 6 bases, with 8 bases lying between them. This CDR3 has 13 residues. Germline lookup yields CDR1 SGHAT and CDR2 FQNNGV. The chain's CDR3 is CASSLDRESEAFF. CDR3 DNA sequence: TGTGCCAGCAGCTTAGACAGGGAATCTGAAGCTTTCTTT.

The chain carries TRBV27 and TRBJ1-5, with D possibly being TRBD1 (5 bases). The CDR3 is 15 amino acids. Germline V gene lookup returns CDR1 MNHEY and CDR2 SMNVEV (reference sequence). The germline V and J ends were trimmed by 4 bases and 2 bases, with 12 bases remaining between them. CDR3 region: CASSYKGGGNQPQHF. CDR3 nucleotides: TGTGCCAGCAGTTATAAGGGAGGGGGCAATCAGCCCCAGCATTTT.

This clone occurred once. At one end, the junction sequence differs from germline, possibly due to a read error. This chain connects TRBV5-1 to TRBJ1-5; 9 nucleotides match TRBD1. The CDR3 is 13 residues long. Germline values: CDR1 SGHRS, CDR2 YFSETQ. CDR3 nucleotide sequence: TGCGCCAGCAGCTTGGATGGGGAGGGACAGGGAATTTTT. It encodes CASSLDGEGQGIF.

This clone has a handful of counts. J is TRBJ2-2 and V is TRBV2, with a tentative D call TRBD1 (6 bases). This CDR3 has 13 residues. The germline V gene has CDR1 SNHLY and CDR2 FYNNEI. The V end lost 5 bases, the J end lost 8 bases, and 12 bases lay between the germline ends. CDR3 sequence reads: CASSSTTGGELFF. The CDR3 region has the DNA TGTGCCAGCAGTTCCACAACAGGGGGGGAGCTGTTTTTT.

The chain employs TRBV7-2 and TRBJ1-2; no definite D call. The ends were cut back, 5 bases at V and 5 bases at J, with 12 bases in the middle. The CDR3 runs 13 residues. Germline V CDR1 and CDR2: SGHTA, FQGNSA. This CDR3 is CASSPRGIYGYTF. The CDR3 coding sequence is TGTGCCAGCAGCCCCCGAGGTATATATGGCTACACCTTC.

The J gene is TRBJ2-1, the V gene TRBV6-5; D uncertain. Trimming pared 5 bases from V and 9 bases from J, leaving 17 bases between. Looked up from germline, CDR1 is MNHEY and CDR2 is SVGAGI. The CDR3 totals 14 residues. CDR3 in amino acids: CASSLGRNVGEQFF. CDR3 DNA: TGTGCCAGCAGTCTTGGCAGGAACGTGGGTGAGCAGTTCTTC.

This rearrangement joins TRBV10-3 to TRBJ2-3, with D possibly being TRBD2 (6 bases). The CDR3 consists of 14 residues. The V end was cut by 6 bases, the J end by 2 bases, with 12 bases between. Germline-derived CDR1 and CDR2 are ENHRY and SYGVKD. CDR3 in amino acids: CAIRSSDPTDTQYF. CDR3 coding DNA: TGTGCCATCAGATCTAGCGACCCCACAGATACGCAGTATTTT.

This clone was found once. The rearrangement uses TRBV28 and TRBJ2-7; TRBD1 agrees at 9 bases. CDR1 is MDHEN and CDR2 is SYDVKM in the germline V gene. Trimming removed 6 bases from V and 6 bases from J; junction bases left unmatched: 15. The CDR3 totals 16 residues. CDR3 residues: CASRLDLGQGGGEQYF. DNA for the CDR3: TGTGCCAGCAGACTTGATTTGGGACAGGGTGGCGGCGAGCAGTACTTC.

This sequence joins TRBV5-1 and TRBJ2-5, with D perhaps matching TRBD1 (6 bases). The DNA end lines up better with TRBJ2-7; the J call may be wrong. Germline CDR1 reads SGHRS; CDR2 reads YFSETQ. There are 15 residues in the CDR3. Here the CDR3 reads CASSWASGQPYEQYF. The CDR3 bases are TGCGCCAGCAGCTGGGCCTCGGGACAACCCTACGAGCAGTACTTC.

This chain uses TRBV5-6 with TRBJ2-1; TRBD1 aligns across 9 bases. CDR1 is SGHDT and CDR2 is YYEEEE in the germline V gene. With 0 bases clipped from V and 6 bases from J, the junction kept 10 bases outside the gene matches. The CDR3 contains 17 residues. CDR3 loop: CASSLEYRDRDFNEQFF. The CDR3 nucleotides read TGTGCCAGCAGCTTGGAGTACCGGGACAGGGATTTCAATGAGCAGTTCTTC.